These 12 T cell receptor beta chains share one sample of origin, sequenced in a study of response to subunit inactivated influenza vaccine. MiXCR, run by TCRdb on the RT-PCR reads, gives a single entry per CDR3 protein. Altogether 400,000 to 550,000 distinct CDR3 sequences are present, about 25% being singletons, with the ten largest covering under 2.5%. This material consisted of CD4+ T cells sorted from PBMCs, taken about 5 days after vaccination. All receptors come from a man aged 50-59 years who received an inactivated influenza vaccine.

This clonotype was seen a few times. The chain uses TRBV18 and TRBJ2-7, with D possibly matching TRBD1 (5 bases). Trimming took 4 bases from V and 7 from J, leaving 20 bases between them. Germline values: CDR1 KGHSH, CDR2 LQKENI. CDR3 length: 15 residues. CDR3 in amino acids: CASSLGGHSVREQYF. Here the CDR3 DNA reads TGTGCCAGCTCACTGGGCGGACATAGTGTACGTGAGCAGTACTTC.

This clonotype was recorded only once. J is TRBJ2-3 and V is TRBV18; 12 positions match TRBD2. V trimming: 4 bases; J trimming: 2 bases; junction bases outside the gene matches: 4. Germline loops: CDR1 KGHSH, CDR2 LQKENI. This CDR3 is 16 amino acids long. The DNA of the CDR3 is TGTGCCAGCTCACGACTAGCGGGGGCCTACACAGATACGCAGTATTTT. Translating it yields CASSRLAGAYTDTQYF.

This clonotype occurred a few times. This chain joins TRBV15 and TRBJ1-6; D ambiguous. Per germline, CDR1 LNHNV and CDR2 YYDKDF (reference sequence). The CDR3 is 15 amino acids. Trimming cost V 1 base and J 8 bases, with 12 bases left between them. The CDR3: CATSRGPARDSPLHF. As DNA, the CDR3 is TGTGCCACCAGCAGAGGCCCCGCGAGAGATTCACCCCTCCACTTT. The full variable domain, with the rest looked up from reference TRBV15 and TRBJ1-6, is DAMVIQNPRYQVTQFGKPVTLSCSQTLNHNVMYWYQQKSSQAPKLLFHYYDKDFNNEADTPDNFQSRRPNTSFCFLDIRSPGLGDTAMYLCATSRGPARDSPLHFGNGTRLTVT.

This clonotype was picked up a small number of times. The V gene is TRBV29-1, the J gene TRBJ2-1; the D gene could be TRBD1 or TRBD2 (5 bases each). V lost 6 bases, J lost 6 bases, and 21 bases lay in between. Germline V gene data show CDR1 as SQVTM and CDR2 as ANQGSEA. The CDR3 consists of 15 residues. The CDR3 spells CSVKRSGLASNEQFF. The CDR3 region has the DNA TGCAGCGTCAAAAGGTCAGGGCTAGCAAGCAATGAGCAGTTCTTC.

In this sample, this clonotype turned up a few times. The genes are TRBV5-6 and TRBJ2-3; D possibly matches TRBD1 or TRBD2 (5 bases each). The V gene lost 2 bases and the J gene lost 6 bases, with 13 bases spanning the gap. CDR1 is SGHDT and CDR2 is YYEEEE in the germline V gene. The CDR3 length is 14 residues. CDR3 in DNA: TGTGCCAGCAGCTTTCTTCCGGGGCCCGATACGCAGTATTTT. Its translation is CASSFLPGPDTQYF.

This rearrangement joins TRBV5-6 to TRBJ1-5; D is unclear. The V gene lost 2 bases and the J gene lost 0 bases, with 6 bases spanning the gap. Germline V gene sequence: CDR1 SGHDT, CDR2 YYEEEE. There are 14 residues in the CDR3. This CDR3 reads CASSFVGSNQPQHF. CDR3 nucleotides: TGTGCCAGCAGCTTCGTAGGTAGCAATCAGCCCCAGCATTTT.

In DNA, the CDR3 is TGTGCCATCACAGAGCGGAGAACAGATACGCAGTATTTT. This translates into CAITERRTDTQYF. The J gene is TRBJ2-3, the V gene TRBV6-2 or TRBV6-3, with a weak D call TRBD2 (5 bases). The CDR3 has 13 amino acids. Trimming took 10 bases from V and 3 from J, leaving 14 bases between them. Germline V lookup: CDR1 MNHEY, CDR2 SVGEGT.

The chain has TRBV10-3 and TRBJ1-2; D is unclear. Trimming cost V 4 bases and J 4 bases, with 16 bases left between them. Germline V gene lookup returns CDR1 ENHRY and CDR2 SYGVKD. This CDR3 spans 15 amino acids. The CDR3 nucleotides are TGTGCCATCAGTGTAGCGCCGGGAGCCGGCTATGGCTACACCTTC. It is translated as CAISVAPGAGYGYTF.

The sample holds a few counts of this clonotype. The V gene is TRBV21-1, the J gene TRBJ2-5; the listed D gene, TRBD1, was not tested against the DNA. TRBV21-1 has pseudogene status. This CDR3 has 12 amino acids. Here the CDR3 DNA reads TGTGCCAGAACAGGGGGCCGAGAGACCCAGTACTTC. Translation gives CARTGGRETQYF.

A few counts support this clonotype. V gene TRBV5-1 combines with J gene TRBJ1-5; a weak D match, TRBD1 (5 bases). V lost 4 bases and J 6 bases, leaving 17 bases between the germline ends. The length of the CDR3 is 15 residues. CDR1 SGHRS and CDR2 YFSETQ come from the germline V gene. CDR3 nucleotide sequence: TGCGCCAGCAGCGCGGACACGAGTGCGGGTCAGCCCCAGCATTTT. It is translated as CASSADTSAGQPQHF.

This clonotype occurred a few times. The chain links TRBV11-2 to TRBJ1-1; 12 bases line up with TRBD1. The CDR3 is 15 amino acids. V shed 5 bases and J 10 bases; nucleotides not matched to a gene: 11. Germline V lookup: CDR1 SGHAT, CDR2 FQNNGV. This CDR3 reads CASSRPRDRGQGAFF. CDR3 in DNA: TGTGCCAGCAGCCGCCCCCGGGACAGGGGGCAAGGAGCTTTCTTT.

The sample holds a few counts of this clonotype. The V call is TRBV29-1, the J call TRBJ2-5; 7 nucleotides align to TRBD1. Trimming at V came to 7 bases and at J to 6 bases, leaving 8 bases not matched to a gene. Germline CDR1 reads SQVTM; CDR2 reads ANQGSEA. The length of the CDR3 is 12 residues. The CDR3 DNA follows: TGCAGCGCCGGGAACAGGGGACAGACCCAGTACTTC. Amino acid sequence: CSAGNRGQTQYF.